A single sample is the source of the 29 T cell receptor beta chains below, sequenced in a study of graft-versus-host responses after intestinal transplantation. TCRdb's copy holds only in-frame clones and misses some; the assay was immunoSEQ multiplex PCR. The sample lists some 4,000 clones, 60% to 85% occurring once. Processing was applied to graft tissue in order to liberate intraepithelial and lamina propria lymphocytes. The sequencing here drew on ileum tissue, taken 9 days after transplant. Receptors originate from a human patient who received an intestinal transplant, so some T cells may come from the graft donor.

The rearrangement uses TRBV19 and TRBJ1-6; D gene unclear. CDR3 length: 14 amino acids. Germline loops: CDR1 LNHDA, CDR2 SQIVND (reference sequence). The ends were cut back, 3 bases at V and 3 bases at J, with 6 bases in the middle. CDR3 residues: CASSIHSYNSPLHF. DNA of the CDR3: TGTGCCAGTAGTATTCACAGCTATAATTCACCCCTCCACTTT.

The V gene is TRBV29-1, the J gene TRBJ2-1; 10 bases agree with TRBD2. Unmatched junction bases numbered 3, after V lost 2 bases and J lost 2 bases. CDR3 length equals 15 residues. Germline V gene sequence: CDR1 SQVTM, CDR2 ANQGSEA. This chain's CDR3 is CSVELAGDPYNEQFF. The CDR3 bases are TGCAGCGTTGAACTAGCGGGAGACCCCTACAATGAGCAGTTCTTC.

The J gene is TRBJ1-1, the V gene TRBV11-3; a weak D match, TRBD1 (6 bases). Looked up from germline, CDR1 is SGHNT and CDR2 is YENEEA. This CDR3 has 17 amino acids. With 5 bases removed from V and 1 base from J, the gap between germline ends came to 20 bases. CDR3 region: CASSPKGQGLWNTEAFF. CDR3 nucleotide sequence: TGTGCCAGCAGCCCGAAGGGCCAGGGGTTGTGGAACACTGAAGCTTTCTTT.

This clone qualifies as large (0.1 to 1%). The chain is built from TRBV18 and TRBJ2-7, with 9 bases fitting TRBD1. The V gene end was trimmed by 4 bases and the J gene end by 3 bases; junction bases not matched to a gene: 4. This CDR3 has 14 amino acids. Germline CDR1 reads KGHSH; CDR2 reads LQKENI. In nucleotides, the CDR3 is TGTGCCAGCTCACTTGGGACAGGGATCTACGAGCAGTACTTC. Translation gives CASSLGTGIYEQYF.

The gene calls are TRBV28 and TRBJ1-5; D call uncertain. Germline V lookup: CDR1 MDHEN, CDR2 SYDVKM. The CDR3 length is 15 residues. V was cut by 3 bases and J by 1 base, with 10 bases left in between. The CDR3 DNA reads TGTGCCAGCAGTTTGGGGTTCGGAAGCAATCAGCCCCAGCATTTT. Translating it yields CASSLGFGSNQPQHF.

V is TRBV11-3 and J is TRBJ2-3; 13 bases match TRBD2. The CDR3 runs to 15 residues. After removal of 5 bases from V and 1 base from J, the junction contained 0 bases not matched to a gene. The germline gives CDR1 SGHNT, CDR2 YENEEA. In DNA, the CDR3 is TGTGCCAGCAGCGGACTAGCGGGGGGCACAGATACGCAGTATTTT. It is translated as CASSGLAGGTDTQYF.

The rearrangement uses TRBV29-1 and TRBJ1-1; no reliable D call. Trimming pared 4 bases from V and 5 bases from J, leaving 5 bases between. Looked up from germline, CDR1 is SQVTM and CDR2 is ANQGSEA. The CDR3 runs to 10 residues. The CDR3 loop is CSVASTEAFF. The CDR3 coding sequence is TGCAGCGTTGCCAGTACTGAAGCTTTCTTT.

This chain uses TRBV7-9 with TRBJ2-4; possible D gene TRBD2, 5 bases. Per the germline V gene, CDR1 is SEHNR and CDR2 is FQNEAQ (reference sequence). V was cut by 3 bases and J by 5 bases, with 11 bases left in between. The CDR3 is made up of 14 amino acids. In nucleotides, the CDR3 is TGTGCCAGCAGCTTTAACGGGGTCCAAAACATTCAGTACTTC. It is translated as CASSFNGVQNIQYF.

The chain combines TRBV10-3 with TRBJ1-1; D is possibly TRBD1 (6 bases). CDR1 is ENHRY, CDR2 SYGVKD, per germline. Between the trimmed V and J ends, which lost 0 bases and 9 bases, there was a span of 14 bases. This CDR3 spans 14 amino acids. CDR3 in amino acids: CAISESDSPRQAFF. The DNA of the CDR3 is TGTGCCATCAGTGAGTCGGACAGTCCTCGCCAAGCTTTCTTT.

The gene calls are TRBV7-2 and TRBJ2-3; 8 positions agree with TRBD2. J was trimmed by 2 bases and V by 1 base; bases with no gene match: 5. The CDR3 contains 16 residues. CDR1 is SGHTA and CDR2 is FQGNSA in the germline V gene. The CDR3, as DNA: TGTGCCAGCAGCTTAGGGGCAGCGGGAGTCACAGATACGCAGTATTTT. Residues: CASSLGAAGVTDTQYF.

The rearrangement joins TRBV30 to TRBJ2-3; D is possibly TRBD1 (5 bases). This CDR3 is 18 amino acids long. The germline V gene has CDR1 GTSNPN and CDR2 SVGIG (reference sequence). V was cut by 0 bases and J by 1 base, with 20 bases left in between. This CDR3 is CAWSVYRKQAAGTDTQYF. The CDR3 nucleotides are TGTGCCTGGAGTGTTTATAGAAAACAGGCGGCGGGCACAGATACGCAGTATTTT.

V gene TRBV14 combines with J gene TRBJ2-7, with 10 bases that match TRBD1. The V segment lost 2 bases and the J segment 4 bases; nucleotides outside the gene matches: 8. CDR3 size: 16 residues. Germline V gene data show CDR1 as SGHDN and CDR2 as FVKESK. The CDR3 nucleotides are TGTGCCAGCAGCCAAATACCGGGACAGGGGTATTACGAGCAGTACTTC. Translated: CASSQIPGQGYYEQYF.

The CDR3 nucleotides are TGTGCCATACAACAGGGAAGCTCTGGAAACACCATATATTTT. It codes for CAIQQGSSGNTIYF. V usage is TRBV6-1 and J usage is TRBJ1-3; D may be TRBD1 (6 bases). Trimming took off 10 bases at V and 0 bases at J, with 13 bases between the two ends. Per germline, CDR1 MNHNS and CDR2 SASEGT. This CDR3 contains 14 residues.

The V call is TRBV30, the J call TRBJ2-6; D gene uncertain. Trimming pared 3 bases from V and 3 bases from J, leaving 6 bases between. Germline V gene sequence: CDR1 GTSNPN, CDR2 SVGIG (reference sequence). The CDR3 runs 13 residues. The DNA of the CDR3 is TGTGCCTGGAGCCGATTTGGGGCCAACGTCCTGACTTTC. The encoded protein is CAWSRFGANVLTF.

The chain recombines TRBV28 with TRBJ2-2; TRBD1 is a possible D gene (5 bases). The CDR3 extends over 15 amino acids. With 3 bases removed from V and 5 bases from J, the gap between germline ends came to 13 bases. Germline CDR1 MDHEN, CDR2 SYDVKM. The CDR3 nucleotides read TGTGCCAGCAGTTTTGGTTATAGGGGAACCGGGGAGCTGTTTTTT. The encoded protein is CASSFGYRGTGELFF.

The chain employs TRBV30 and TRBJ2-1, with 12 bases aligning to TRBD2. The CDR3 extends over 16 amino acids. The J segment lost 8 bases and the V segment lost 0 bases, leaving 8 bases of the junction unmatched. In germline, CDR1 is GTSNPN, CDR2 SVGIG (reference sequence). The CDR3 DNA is TGTGCCTGGAGTGTACCGACTAGCGGGAGTGTAGATGAGCAGTTCTTC. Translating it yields CAWSVPTSGSVDEQFF.

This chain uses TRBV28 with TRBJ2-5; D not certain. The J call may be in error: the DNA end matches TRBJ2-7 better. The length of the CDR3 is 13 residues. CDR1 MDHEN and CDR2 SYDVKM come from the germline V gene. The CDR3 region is CASRRDGTYEQYF. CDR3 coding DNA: TGTGCCAGCAGGAGAGACGGCACCTACGAGCAGTACTTC.

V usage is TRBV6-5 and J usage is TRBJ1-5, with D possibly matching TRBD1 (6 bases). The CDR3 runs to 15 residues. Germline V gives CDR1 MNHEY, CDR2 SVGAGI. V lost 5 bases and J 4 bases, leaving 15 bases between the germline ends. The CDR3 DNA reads TGTGCCAGCAGTCCGAGGGGGGGTGTTAATCAGCCCCAGCATTTT. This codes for CASSPRGGVNQPQHF.

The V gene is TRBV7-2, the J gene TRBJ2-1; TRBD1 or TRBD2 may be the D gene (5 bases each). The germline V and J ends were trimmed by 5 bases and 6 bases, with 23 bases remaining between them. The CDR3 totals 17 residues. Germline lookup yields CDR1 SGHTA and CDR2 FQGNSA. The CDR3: CASSPSPSTGAPNEQFF. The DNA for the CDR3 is TGTGCCAGCAGCCCATCGCCCTCTACCGGGGCCCCCAATGAGCAGTTCTTC. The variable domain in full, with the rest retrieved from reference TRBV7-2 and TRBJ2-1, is GAGVSQSPSNKVTEKGKDVELRCDPISGHTALYWYRQSLGQGLEFLIYFQGNSAPDKSGLPSDRFSAERTGGSVSTLTIQRTQQEDSAVYLCASSPSPSTGAPNEQFFGPGTRLTVL.

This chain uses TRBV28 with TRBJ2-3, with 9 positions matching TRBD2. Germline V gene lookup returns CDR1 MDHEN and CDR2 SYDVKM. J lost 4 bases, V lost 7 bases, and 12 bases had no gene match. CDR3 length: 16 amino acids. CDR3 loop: CASISGSGRWADTQYF. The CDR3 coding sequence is TGTGCCAGCATCTCGGGTAGCGGGAGATGGGCAGATACGCAGTATTTT.

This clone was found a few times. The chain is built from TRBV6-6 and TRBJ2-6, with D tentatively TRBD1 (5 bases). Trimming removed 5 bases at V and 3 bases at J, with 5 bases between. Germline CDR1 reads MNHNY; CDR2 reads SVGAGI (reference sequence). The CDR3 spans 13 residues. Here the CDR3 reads CASSDSGANVLTF. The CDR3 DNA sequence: TGTGCCAGCAGTGACAGTGGGGCCAACGTCCTGACTTTC.

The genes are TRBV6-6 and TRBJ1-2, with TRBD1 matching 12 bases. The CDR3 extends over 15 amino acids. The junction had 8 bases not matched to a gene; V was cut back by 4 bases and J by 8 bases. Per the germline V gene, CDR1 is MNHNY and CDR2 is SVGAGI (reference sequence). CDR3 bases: TGTGCCAGCAGTTCCCGGGACAGGGGGCGTGAAGGCTACACCTTC. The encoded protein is CASSSRDRGREGYTF.

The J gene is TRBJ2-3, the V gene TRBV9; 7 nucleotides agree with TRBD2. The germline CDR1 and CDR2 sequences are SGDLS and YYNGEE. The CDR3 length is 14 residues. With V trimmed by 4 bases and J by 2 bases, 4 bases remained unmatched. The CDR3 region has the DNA TGTGCCAGCAGCCAGGGACTATACACAGATACGCAGTATTTT. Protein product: CASSQGLYTDTQYF.

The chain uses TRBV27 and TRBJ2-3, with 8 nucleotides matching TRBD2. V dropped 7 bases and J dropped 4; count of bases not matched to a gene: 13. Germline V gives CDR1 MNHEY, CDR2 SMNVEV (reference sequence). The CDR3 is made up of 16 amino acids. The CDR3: CASIHRGLGGADTQYF. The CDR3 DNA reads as TGTGCCAGCATTCATCGCGGTCTCGGGGGGGCAGATACGCAGTATTTT.

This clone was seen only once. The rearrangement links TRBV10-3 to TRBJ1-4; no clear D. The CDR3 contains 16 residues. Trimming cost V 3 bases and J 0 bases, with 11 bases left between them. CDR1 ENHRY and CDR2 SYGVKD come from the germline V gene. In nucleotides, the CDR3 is TGTGCCATCAGTGAATACGACATCCCAACTAATGAAAAACTGTTTTTT. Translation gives CAISEYDIPTNEKLFF.

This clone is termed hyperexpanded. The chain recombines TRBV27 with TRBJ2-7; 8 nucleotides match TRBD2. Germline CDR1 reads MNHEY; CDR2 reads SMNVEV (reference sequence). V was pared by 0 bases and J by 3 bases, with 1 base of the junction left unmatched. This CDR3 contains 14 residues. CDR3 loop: CASSLSSGSYEQYF. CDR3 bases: TGTGCCAGCAGTTTATCCAGCGGGAGCTACGAGCAGTACTTC.

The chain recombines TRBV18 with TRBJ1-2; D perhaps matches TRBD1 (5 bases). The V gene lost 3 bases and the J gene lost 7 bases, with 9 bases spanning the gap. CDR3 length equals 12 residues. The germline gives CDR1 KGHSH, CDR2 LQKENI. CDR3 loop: CASSPAGFGYTF. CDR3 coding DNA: TGTGCCAGCTCACCGGCAGGGTTTGGCTACACCTTC.

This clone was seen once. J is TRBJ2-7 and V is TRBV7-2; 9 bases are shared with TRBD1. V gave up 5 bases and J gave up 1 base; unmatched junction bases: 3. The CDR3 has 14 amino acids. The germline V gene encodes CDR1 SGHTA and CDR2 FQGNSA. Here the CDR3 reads CASSVTGGSYEQYF. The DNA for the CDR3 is TGTGCCAGCAGCGTGACAGGGGGATCCTACGAGCAGTACTTC.

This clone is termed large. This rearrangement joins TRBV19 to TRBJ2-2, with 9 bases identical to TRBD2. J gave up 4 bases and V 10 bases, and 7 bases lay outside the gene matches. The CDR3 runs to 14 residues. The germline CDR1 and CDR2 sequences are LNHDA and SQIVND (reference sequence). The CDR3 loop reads CATKREAATGELFF. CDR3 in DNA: TGTGCCACGAAGCGGGAGGCGGCCACCGGGGAGCTGTTTTTT.